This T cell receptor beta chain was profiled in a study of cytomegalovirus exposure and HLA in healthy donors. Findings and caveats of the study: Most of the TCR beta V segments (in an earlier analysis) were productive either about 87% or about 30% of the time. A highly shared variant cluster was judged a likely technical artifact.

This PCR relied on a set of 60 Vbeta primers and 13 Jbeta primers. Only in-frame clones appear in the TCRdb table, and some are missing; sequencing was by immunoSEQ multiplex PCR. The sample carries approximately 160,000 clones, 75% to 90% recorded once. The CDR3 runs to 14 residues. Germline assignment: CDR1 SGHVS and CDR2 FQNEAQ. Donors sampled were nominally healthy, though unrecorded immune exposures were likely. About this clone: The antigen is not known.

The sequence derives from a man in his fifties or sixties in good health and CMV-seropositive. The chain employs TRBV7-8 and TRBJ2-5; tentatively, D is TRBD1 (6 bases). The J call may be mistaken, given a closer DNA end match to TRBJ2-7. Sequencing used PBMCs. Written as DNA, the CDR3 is TGTGCCAGCAGCCTCCGGGACAACTCCTACGAGCAGTACTTC. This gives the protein CASSLRDNSYEQYF.